Following are 3 T cell receptor beta chains from one sample sequenced in a study of sequential checkpoint blockade in melanoma. TCRdb keeps only in-frame clones here, not all; method: immunoSEQ multiplex PCR. The sample lists roughly 13,000 clones, approximately 48% occurring once. The treatment: randomized to nivolumab then ipilimumab (arm A) or the reverse (arm B). The sample in question was CD8+ T cells sorted from blood (inferred from file names), obtained from a patient given nivolumab and ipilimumab in sequence. The receptors derive from a human donor with melanoma.

The sample holds a few counts of this clone. The chain is built from TRBV7-9 and TRBJ2-7; D might be TRBD2 (6 bases). Trimming took off 6 bases at V and 3 bases at J, with 18 bases between the two ends. Germline CDR1 and CDR2: SEHNR and FQNEAQ (reference sequence). The CDR3 is 15 amino acids. CDR3 sequence: CASSYSSGGDYEQYF. CDR3 sequence (DNA): TGTGCCAGCAGTTACTCGAGCGGCGGGGACTACGAGCAGTACTTC.

This clone has just one count. The chain joins TRBV6-5 to TRBJ2-2; TRBD1 matches at 8 bases. V lost 6 bases and J lost 1; bases outside the gene matches: 4. Germline CDR1 MNHEY, CDR2 SVGAGI. There are 15 residues in the CDR3. CDR3 in amino acids: CASRPGQGNTGELFF. The CDR3 bases are TGTGCCAGCAGACCCGGACAGGGGAACACCGGGGAGCTGTTTTTT.

The chain joins TRBV11-2 to TRBJ1-1; 8 bases match TRBD1. Germline V gene lookup returns CDR1 SGHAT and CDR2 FQNNGV. Germline trimming cut 2 bases from V and 7 bases from J; bases unmatched to any gene: 3. CDR3 length equals 13 residues. The CDR3 spells CASSLSRGLEAFF. CDR3 coding DNA: TGTGCCAGCAGCTTATCCAGGGGGCTTGAAGCTTTCTTT.